This is a list of T cell receptor beta chains from one sample in a study of blood T cells in healthy people across ages. TCRdb itself ran the 5' RACE reads through MiXCR, one entry per CDR3 protein. The top ten hold 20% to 25% of the sample, which has about 730,000 distinct CDR3 sequences, 40% to 45% seen once. Sequencing used blood. Source of these receptors: a woman in her sixties or seventies in good health. Each CDR3 is given with its conserved first and last residue. A D gene is named only where the DNA matches it firmly. Some rows mark clone size as missing; the rest say once, few, many or name a class of expanded clone.

size	D	V	J	CDR3	DNA
-	-	TRBV6-1	TRBJ1-1	CASSLLGGWDTEAFF	TGTGCCAGCAGTTTGCTCGGGGGCTGGGACACTGAAGCTTTCTTT
many	TRBD2	TRBV7-3	TRBJ2-3	CASSLSGGVSDTQYF	TGTGCCAGCAGCTTAAGCGGGGGGGTCTCAGATACGCAGTATTTT
many	-	TRBV20-1	TRBJ2-4	CSAWTGLAKNIQYF	TGCAGTGCCTGGACGGGACTAGCCAAAAACATTCAGTACTTC
many	-	TRBV12-3/TRBV12-4	TRBJ2-7	CASSEDRPREQYF	TGTGCCAGCAGTGAGGACAGACCCAGGGAGCAGTACTTC
-	TRBD2	TRBV20-1	TRBJ2-7	CSASLSGSFYEQYF	TGCAGTGCTTCCCTAAGCGGGAGCTTTTACGAGCAGTACTTC
-	-	TRBV20-1	TRBJ2-3	CSARGGDLTDTQYF	TGCAGTGCTAGAGGTGGTGACCTCACAGATACGCAGTATTTT
-	-	TRBV29-1	TRBJ2-7	CSVEVQPQQGKTYEQYF	TGCAGCGTTGAAGTACAGCCACAACAGGGAAAGACCTACGAGCAGTACTTC
-	-	TRBV12-3/TRBV12-4	TRBJ1-2	CASSFSPLGYGYTF	TGTGCCAGCAGTTTCTCCCCATTGGGCTATGGCTACACCTTC
few	-	TRBV11-1	TRBJ1-5	CASSHPSPGTAQPQHF	TGTGCCAGCAGCCATCCCTCGCCGGGGACTGCACAGCCCCAGCATTTT
many	-	TRBV15	TRBJ2-4	CATSRDGVQIQYF	TGTGCCACCAGCAGAGACGGGGTACAAATTCAGTACTTC
once	TRBD2	TRBV20-1	TRBJ2-3	CSASGLAGHPDTQYF	TGCAGTGCATCGGGACTAGCGGGACACCCAGATACGCAGTATTTT
-	-	TRBV14	TRBJ1-1	CASSPTRNTEAFF	TGTGCCAGCAGCCCAACACGGAACACTGAAGCTTTCTTT
-	-	TRBV5-8	TRBJ2-5	CASTDRPLQETQYF	TGTGCCAGCACCGACAGGCCCCTCCAAGAGACCCAGTACTTC
-	-	TRBV9	TRBJ1-4	CASSEGWGERNEKLFF	TGTGCCAGCAGCGAGGGGTGGGGCGAAAGAAATGAAAAACTGTTTTTT
-	TRBD1	TRBV18	TRBJ2-5	CAISPPRTGDDKETQYF	TGTGCCATCTCACCACCTCGGACAGGCGACGATAAAGAGACCCAGTACTTC
few	TRBD1	TRBV9	TRBJ1-1	CASSEHRGGGTEAFF	TGTGCCAGCAGCGAGCACAGGGGCGGCGGCACTGAAGCTTTCTTT
few	-	TRBV9	TRBJ1-2	CASSVGLGFEGYTF	TGTGCCAGCAGCGTAGGTCTCGGGTTTGAGGGCTACACCTTC
-	TRBD2	TRBV3-1	TRBJ2-3	CASSRASGGTDTQYF	TGTGCCAGCAGCCGGGCTAGCGGGGGCACAGATACGCAGTATTTT
few	-	TRBV5-6	TRBJ1-2	CASSLAEYGYTF	TGTGCCAGCAGCTTGGCGGAATATGGCTACACCTTC
-	-	TRBV6-1	TRBJ2-3	CASQAKQDTQYF	TGTGCCAGCCAAGCCAAACAAGATACGCAGTATTTT
few	-	TRBV7-9	TRBJ1-4	CASSFIGREKLFF	TGTGCCAGCAGCTTTATCGGTCGTGAAAAACTGTTTTTT
few	TRBD2	TRBV20-1	TRBJ2-1	CSARGTSGLYNEQFF	TGCAGTGCTAGGGGGACTAGCGGGCTTTACAATGAGCAGTTCTTC
few	-	TRBV24-1	TRBJ2-7	CATCPGHSSYEQYF	TGTGCCACCTGTCCGGGACATAGCTCCTACGAGCAGTACTTC
-	TRBD2	TRBV4-2	TRBJ2-4	CASSLTGTSGNIQYF	TGTGCCAGCAGCCTGACGGGGACTAGCGGAAACATTCAGTACTTC
-	-	TRBV12-5	TRBJ1-2	CASGPGTVYEDSTF	TGTGCTAGTGGTCCTGGGACGGTTTATGAAGATTCCACCTTC
-	TRBD1	TRBV20-1	TRBJ2-3	CSATGGPSTDTQYF	TGCAGTGCTACAGGGGGCCCTAGCACAGATACGCAGTATTTT
few	TRBD1	TRBV12-3/TRBV12-4	TRBJ1-5	CASRYRDRGRSVNQPQHF	TGTGCCAGCAGGTACCGGGACAGGGGGCGAAGTGTCAATCAGCCCCAGCATTTT
-	TRBD2	TRBV20-1	TRBJ2-1	CSARAGTSIHNEQFF	TGCAGTGCTAGAGCGGGGACTAGCATCCACAATGAGCAGTTCTTC
once	-	TRBV11-2	TRBJ2-5	CASSLSDWGQYF	TGTGCCAGCAGCCTCTCTGATTGGGGGCAGTACTTC
-	TRBD1	TRBV24-1	TRBJ1-5	CATSDSDRVGQPQHF	TGTGCCACCAGTGATTCCGACAGGGTAGGCCAGCCCCAGCATTTT
-	-	TRBV12-3/TRBV12-4	TRBJ2-7	CASRRAGVEQYF	TGTGCCAGCCGTCGAGCAGGGGTCGAGCAGTACTTC
few	TRBD2	TRBV10-3	TRBJ2-1	CATLTSGGAPYNEQFF	TGTGCCACCTTGACTAGCGGGGGGGCCCCCTACAATGAGCAGTTCTTC
-	-	TRBV7-8	TRBJ2-1	CASSLANLVGVGHNEQFF	TGTGCCAGCAGCTTAGCGAATCTCGTAGGGGTAGGGCACAATGAGCAGTTCTTC
-	-	TRBV6-2/TRBV6-3	TRBJ2-7	CASSWGLPYEQYF	TGTGCCAGCAGTTGGGGACTTCCCTACGAGCAGTACTTC
few	TRBD1	TRBV5-1	TRBJ1-1	CASHDREEGTEAFF	TGCGCCAGCCACGACAGGGAGGAGGGCACTGAAGCTTTCTTT
many	-	TRBV29-1	TRBJ2-7	CSVEVPGSDEQYF	TGCAGCGTGGAGGTGCCAGGGTCCGACGAGCAGTACTTC
-	-	TRBV29-1	TRBJ2-2	CSVEEPGELFF	TGCAGCGTTGAAGAGCCCGGGGAGCTGTTTTTT
-	-	TRBV10-2	TRBJ2-2	CASRIQGFTGELFF	TGCGCCAGCAGAATCCAGGGGTTTACCGGGGAGCTGTTTTTT
many	TRBD1	TRBV29-1	TRBJ2-1	CSVLYWGTGAYNEQFF	TGCAGCGTTCTTTACTGGGGGACAGGGGCCTACAATGAGCAGTTCTTC
few	-	TRBV20-1	TRBJ2-7	CSVTRANEQYF	TGCAGTGTTACCAGGGCAAACGAGCAGTACTTC
-	-	TRBV5-6	TRBJ1-2	CASSFDTGYGYTF	TGTGCCAGCAGCTTCGATACAGGTTATGGCTACACCTTC
-	-	TRBV2	TRBJ2-7	CASGGTFYEQYF	TGTGCCAGTGGGGGTACATTCTACGAGCAGTACTTC
-	-	TRBV4-1	TRBJ1-1	CASSQEQGVADTEAFF	TGCGCCAGCAGCCAAGAACAAGGCGTAGCGGACACTGAAGCTTTCTTT
once	-	TRBV20-1	TRBJ1-2	CSATDGGYTF	TGCAGTGCTACTGACGGTGGCTACACCTTC
few	-	TRBV7-9	TRBJ2-6	CASTTSPGAGANVLTF	TGTGCCAGCACTACGTCCCCGGGGGCCGGGGCCAACGTCCTGACTTTC
-	TRBD1	TRBV30	TRBJ2-7	CAWSAMTGGPDEQYF	TGTGCCTGGAGCGCCATGACAGGGGGACCCGACGAGCAGTACTTC
-	TRBD1	TRBV5-1	TRBJ2-3	CASSSRDRGRSDTQYF	TGCGCCAGCAGCTCGCGGGACAGGGGGCGGTCAGATACGCAGTATTTT
-	-	TRBV6-2/TRBV6-3	TRBJ2-7	CALGGSQIYEQYF	TGTGCCCTCGGGGGTAGTCAGATCTACGAGCAGTACTTC
-	-	TRBV6-2/TRBV6-3	TRBJ2-3	CASSFPSDTQYF	TGTGCCAGCAGTTTTCCGTCCGATACGCAGTATTTT
few	TRBD1	TRBV5-1	TRBJ1-2	CASSSPPGQGAGANYGYTF	TGCGCCAGCAGCTCTCCACCGGGACAGGGGGCGGGCGCTAACTATGGCTACACCTTC
-	-	TRBV4-2	TRBJ1-2	CASSQESSQNSRYGYTF	TGTGCCAGCAGCCAAGAATCCAGCCAGAACTCACGCTATGGCTACACCTTC